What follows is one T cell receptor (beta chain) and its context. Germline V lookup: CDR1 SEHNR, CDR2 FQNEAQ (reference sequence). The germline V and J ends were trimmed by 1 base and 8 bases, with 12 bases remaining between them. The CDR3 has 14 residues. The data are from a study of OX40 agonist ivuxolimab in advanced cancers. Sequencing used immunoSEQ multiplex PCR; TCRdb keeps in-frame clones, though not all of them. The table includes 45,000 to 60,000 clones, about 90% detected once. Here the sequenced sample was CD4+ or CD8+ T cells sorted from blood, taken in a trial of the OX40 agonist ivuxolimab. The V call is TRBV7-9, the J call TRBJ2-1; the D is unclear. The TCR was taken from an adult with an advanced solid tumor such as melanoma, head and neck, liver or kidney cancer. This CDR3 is CASSLGPVTYEQFF. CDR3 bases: TGTGCCAGCAGCTTAGGCCCAGTCACCTATGAGCAGTTCTTC.